The clone carrying this T cell receptor beta chain was picked up many times. Its target is not known. The lymph nodes were axillary draining lymph nodes from breast cancer patients. Germline CDR1 is DFQATT and CDR2 is SNEGSKA (reference sequence). The CDR3 extends over 15 amino acids. V lost 0 bases, J lost 2 bases, and 5 bases stayed unmatched. This sample was included in a study of breast tumors, draining lymph nodes, adjacent tissues. The study's findings and limits: Findings are consistent with lymph node origin and intratumoral expansion of most tumor T cells. The lymph node origin of tumor T cells was framed as consistent with a hypothesis, not demonstrated. Luminal-like breast cancer showed significantly greater tumor-nontumor repertoire similarity than basal-like breast cancer did.

Using its own MiXCR run on the multiplex PCR reads, TCRdb lists one record per CDR3 protein. The table includes about 180,000 distinct CDR3 sequences, roughly a third detected once. The sequenced sample was axillary lymph node tissue. J is TRBJ2-7 and V is TRBV20-1; 9 nucleotides align to TRBD2. The source of this sequence is a female donor with breast cancer. Some clones in this sample may be carry-over from other donors' samples. This CDR3 reads CSARDPRTSAYEQYF. DNA of the CDR3: TGCAGTGCTAGAGATCCCCGGACTAGCGCCTACGAGCAGTACTTC.